What follows are 7 T cell receptor beta chains derived from one specimen sequenced in a study of T cells in Graves' hyperthyroidism and ophthalmopathy. Using RNA transcripts as the source, TCR beta CDR3 regions were amplified. The study used the HTBI primer set for a first-round RT-PCR of the TCR CDR3. Using its own MiXCR run on the multiplex PCR reads, TCRdb lists one record per CDR3 protein. Among 600,000 to 650,000 distinct CDR3 sequences listed, less than 25% were seen once. Source material: blood. All receptors derive from a young man with Graves' ophthalmopathy.

The sample holds a few counts of this clonotype. The gene calls are TRBV7-3 and TRBJ2-7, with 7 positions matching TRBD1. The CDR3 has 17 amino acids. V lost 5 bases to trimming and J lost 2 bases; unmatched junction nucleotides: 15. Looked up from germline, CDR1 is SGHTA and CDR2 is FQGTGA. The CDR3 sequence: CASSRKEGDRATYEQYF. CDR3 nucleotides: TGTGCCAGCAGCCGTAAAGAGGGTGACAGGGCGACCTACGAGCAGTACTTC.

The gene calls are TRBV4-1 and TRBJ2-7; the D gene is possibly TRBD1 (6 bases). CDR3 size: 15 residues. V lost 2 bases to trimming and J lost 4 bases, with 15 bases between them. Per the germline V gene, CDR1 is MGHRA and CDR2 is YSYEKL. The CDR3 sequence is CASSQRVPGAYEQYF. The CDR3 coding sequence is TGCGCCAGCAGCCAACGGGTACCAGGGGCATACGAGCAGTACTTC.

This clonotype has just a few counts. The gene calls are TRBV4-2 and TRBJ2-3, with D unclear. Trimming pared 0 bases from V and 4 bases from J, leaving 17 bases between. The CDR3 has 17 amino acids. CDR1 LGHNA and CDR2 YNFKEQ come from the germline V gene. The CDR3 sequence: CASSQERISTPPDTQYF. The CDR3 nucleotides are TGTGCCAGCAGCCAAGAGCGGATCTCAACCCCCCCAGATACGCAGTATTTT.

As for this clonotype: This could be a read error, since a much larger clone is one nucleotide away. The chain is built from TRBV12-3 or TRBV12-4 and TRBJ2-1; 13 bases map to TRBD2. The CDR3 is 18 amino acids. Unmatched junction bases numbered 11, after V lost 6 bases and J lost 3 bases. Written as DNA, the CDR3 is TGTGCCAGCAGCCGATATGGGACTAGCGGGAACAGCTACAATGAGCAGTTCTTC. As protein: CASSRYGTSGNSYNEQFF.

This clonotype was detected ten times or more. The J gene is TRBJ2-3, the V gene TRBV12-3 or TRBV12-4; the D is unclear. V was trimmed by 4 bases and J by 3 bases, leaving 14 bases between them. CDR3 length: 15 amino acids. CDR3 amino acids: CASSSGRVLTDTQYF. The CDR3 nucleotides read TGTGCCAGCAGTTCAGGACGGGTTTTGACAGATACGCAGTATTTT.

This clonotype showed up just a few times. J is TRBJ1-5 and V is TRBV20-1; D unresolved. Germline V gene lookup returns CDR1 DFQATT and CDR2 SNEGSKA (reference sequence). The CDR3 is 14 residues long. V dropped 1 base and J dropped 0 bases, with 7 bases sitting between them. The CDR3 nucleotides are TGCAGTGCTAGAGGAGTTTATAGCAATCAGCCCCAGCATTTT. Protein: CSARGVYSNQPQHF.

This clonotype occurred many times. The gene calls are TRBV28 and TRBJ1-5, with TRBD1 matching 7 bases. The CDR3 covers 15 residues. Trimming removed 5 bases from V and 5 bases from J; junction bases left unmatched: 9. Germline CDR1 and CDR2: MDHEN and SYDVKM. DNA of the CDR3: TGTGCCAGCAGTCTACAGGGGTTCGGGGATCAGCCCCAGCATTTT. Translated, it gives CASSLQGFGDQPQHF.